This T cell receptor (beta chain) derives from a study of blood T cell repertoires in COVID-19. Across the whole study: Sites across the United States, Italy and Spain contributed samples from acute and convalescent COVID-19. Sources were T cells, B-cell-depleted T cells, or PBMCs; the material itself was cDNA or gDNA.

Recovery among Cohort 3 donors was established by two negative PCRs, clearance, or symptom resolution. CDR1 and CDR2 (germline): MNHEY, SMNVEV (reference sequence). V dropped 7 bases and J dropped 6; count of bases not matched to a gene: 15. The CDR3 is made up of 16 amino acids. Assay: immunoSEQ multiplex PCR; the TCRdb copy retains only in-frame clones and omits some. This sample has over 200,000 clones, with around 85% found just once. The sequence came from a middle-aged man who had recovered from COVID-19. The chain uses TRBV27 and TRBJ1-1; 9 nucleotides agree with TRBD1. Specimen: PBMCs or T cells enriched from blood (not recorded which). The CDR3 nucleotides read TGTGCCAGCATCCAGTGGACAGGGGAGGGAGAGGCTGAAGCTTTCTTT. Encoded protein: CASIQWTGEGEAEAFF.